The text below deals with one T cell receptor (beta chain). Its antigen is unknown. This specimen comes from a study of graft-versus-host responses after intestinal transplantation. About the research overall: Uniformly, recipients were administered anti-thymocyte globulin induction with subsequent tacrolimus and steroids for two to three years.

Intraepithelial and lamina propria lymphocytes were released after the graft tissue was processed. Profiled with immunoSEQ multiplex PCR; TCRdb holds only in-frame clones, not every one. The sample consists of around 37,000 clones, about 85% of them appearing once. Whole-study findings and limits: Recipient marrow contained GvH clones, some of which appeared first in ileum or blood.

This CDR3 spans 16 amino acids. The germline CDR1 and CDR2 sequences are MDHEN and SYDVKM. J gave up 5 bases and V 1 base, and 5 bases lay outside the gene matches. This sequence joins TRBV28 and TRBJ2-3; TRBD2 matches at 11 bases. The input for sequencing was ileum tissue, taken 200 to 210 days after intestinal transplant. The clonotype originates from a human patient who received an intestinal transplant, so some T cells may come from the graft donor. The CDR3 region has the DNA TGTGCCAGCAGTTTATTAGGCCTAGCGGGGGGAGATACGCAGTATTTT. It translates to CASSLLGLAGGDTQYF.